What follows is one TCR beta chain and its context. V was clipped by 5 bases and J by 4 bases, with 8 bases between them. The CDR3 sequence is 12 residues long. Germline CDR1 and CDR2: MGHRA and YSYEKL. This entry belongs to a study of blood T cell repertoires in COVID-19. Whole-study context: PBMCs, B-cell-depleted T cells, or T cells were the source of the cDNA or gDNA that made up the material.

Produced via immunoSEQ multiplex PCR; TCRdb's table is partial and in-frame only. Of almost 250,000 clones listed, 80% to 90% are singletons. The sample taken for sequencing was PBMCs or T cells enriched from blood (not recorded which). This chain connects TRBV4-1 to TRBJ1-1, with D perhaps TRBD1 (5 bases). The sequence derives from a woman under 40 who had recovered from COVID-19. The CDR3 DNA is TGCGCCAGCAGCGGGGCCACCACTGAAGCTTTCTTT. Protein product: CASSGATTEAFF.